This T cell receptor (beta chain) is drawn from a study of human T cells and chemical hapten exposure (dated by TCRdb to the early 2020s). A note on the overall study: For sensitization, 2% DPC in acetone was applied to a 2 cm by 2 cm area of upper inner arm skin. Weekly therapeutic DPC doses were additionally applied to the scalp of patients throughout the roughly 23-week study period. Patch testing on the upper back used Finn chambers containing 0.01% DPC, with scoring done after 6 days according to International Contact Dermatitis Research Group standards. Most of the patients in the cohort were female, and the cohort covered alopecia areata with under or over 50% scalp involvement, alopecia totalis and alopecia universalis. Libraries were pooled for sequencing, and per-sample TCR yields varied mainly because of small differences in library volumes within the pool. This study followed changes in the peripheral blood TCR repertoire in vivo during primary and secondary sensitization of alopecia patients to the hapten diphenylcyclopropenone (DPC). Blood samples were taken from patients before sensitization (week 0) and at 2, 6 and about 24 weeks after DPC sensitization. For TCR sequencing, blood came from 25 to 35 alopecia patients at anywhere from one to four time points (pre-sensitization, 2, 6 and 24 weeks). What the authors observed across the whole study: Significantly more large CDR3 similarity clusters were formed by expanded TCRs than by pre-sensitization or healthy control sets, consistent with antigen-driven responses. Repeated subsampling changed both the strength of the expansion versus patch-test correlation and the threshold at which that correlation became significant. DPC sensitization did not change how many TCRs were above 1 in 1000 frequency, and no evidence was found of alterations in global repertoire structure. Because every patient had alopecia, a presumed autoimmune disease, the patients' immune response might differ from that of healthy individuals. A positive correlation was found between the number of PT1 expanded TCRs and patch test score, with significance reached at thresholds 8, 16 and 32 but not 4.

Taken with the paper, the label for time point translates to: pre-sensitization, week 0. The sample's treatment or condition label is to be understood as: therapeutic diphenylcyclopropenone sensitization with weekly scalp DPC. Blood at each patch-test visit was drawn before the patch test was applied. Eligible patients were aged 18 to 70, diagnosed with alopecia, deemed suitable for DPC therapy, and excluded if pregnant. Total RNA was extracted from unfractionated whole blood that had been collected in Tempus Blood RNA tubes. The library was obtained by RACE. Data came from a NextSeq 500. During library preparation, unique molecular identifiers were attached to individual cDNA molecules so that TCRs could be counted quantitatively and reproducibly. Each blood RNA sample was used to sequence both TCR alpha and TCR beta chains. Per the authors' processing: The median number of TCRs per sample was approximately 96,000, ranging from roughly 20,000 to 690,600. V, J and CDR3 annotation of the TCR reads was carried out using the Decombinator software suite. To make PS versus PT1 abundance plots, every sample was subsampled to the same number of TCRs (28,000). TCRs were defined as expanded if absent before sensitization and observed at least eight times at the 2-week time point. TCRdb cleaned the public reads at Q25 with fastp, built clones with MiXCR and kept in-frame beta chains. For every CDR3 protein sequence, its rows merge into one entry that carries the most common genes and DNA. The V and J calls here are based on TCRdb, not the publication. The sample yields 300,000 to 400,000 distinct CDR3 sequences; 5.1% were counted once. Clones ranked in the top ten supply 2.5% to 3% of the sample.

This clonotype was seen at least ten times. Its specific antigen is unknown. Qualities for individual bases were not recorded, and no much larger clone is one base off. The starting material was whole blood, obtained in connection with sensitization to the hapten diphenylcyclopropenone (DPC). This clonotype was obtained from a woman aged 45-65 years with alopecia areata. Some clones in this sample may be carry-over from other donors' samples.

The DNA sequence reads TGTGCCAGCAGTCCCCTAGCGGGAGATTCCGAGACCCAGTACTTC. This codes for CASSPLAGDSETQYF. The receptor chain draws on TRBV28 and TRBJ2-5; TRBD2 agrees with 10 junctional bases. The germline V gene sets CDR1 to MDHEN and CDR2 to SYDVKM. From its cysteine to its phenylalanine, the CDR3 spans 15 amino acids. The entry retains the CDR3 DNA only, 45 bases that are in frame from base 1. Relative to germline, V is missing 5 bases and J is missing 5 bases, with 8 bases of the junction outside any gene match.